The 20 T cell receptor beta chains listed next were all sequenced from one sample in a study of shared clonotypes between healthy human individuals. Clones were sequenced by immunoSEQ multiplex PCR, and TCRdb holds only the in-frame ones, with some missing. The profile covers about 450,000 clones, with more than 75% appearing a single time and around 13% taken by the ten largest. Material: PBMCs. All receptors come from a woman aged 40 to 49 in good health. Some clones in this sample may be carry-over from other donors' samples.

This chain connects TRBV5-6 to TRBJ1-2, with 7 positions matching TRBD1. The CDR3 consists of 15 residues. V gave up 4 bases and J gave up 6 bases; unmatched junction bases: 12. Germline V CDR1 and CDR2: SGHDT, YYEEEE. The CDR3 spells CASSLATMTGNGYTF. As DNA, the CDR3 is TGTGCCAGCAGCCTTGCCACTATGACAGGGAATGGCTACACCTTC.

The chain recombines TRBV19 with TRBJ1-2; 7 bases match TRBD1. The CDR3 covers 14 residues. Germline CDR1 is LNHDA and CDR2 is SQIVND (reference sequence). Germline trimming cut 4 bases from V and 4 bases from J; bases unmatched to any gene: 6. This chain's CDR3 is CASSTTGVTYGYTF. Written as DNA, the CDR3 is TGTGCCAGTAGTACTACAGGGGTAACCTATGGCTACACCTTC.

This clone has just one count. The chain links TRBV7-7 to TRBJ2-5; 7 bases are shared with TRBD1. The tail of the sequence fits TRBJ2-7 better, so the J call may be wrong. Germline assignment: CDR1 SSHAT and CDR2 FNYEAQ (reference sequence). The CDR3 runs 13 residues. The CDR3 nucleotides are TGTGCCAGCAGCGCAGACAGGGTCCACGAGCAGTACTTC. Translation gives CASSADRVHEQYF.

V gene TRBV7-9 combines with J gene TRBJ2-7; the match to TRBD1 covers 8 bases. This CDR3 has 13 amino acids. CDR1 is SEHNR and CDR2 is FQNEAQ in the germline V gene (reference sequence). V lost 3 bases to trimming and J lost 8 bases; unmatched junction nucleotides: 6. For the CDR3, the DNA is TGTGCCAGCAGCTTCGGACAGGGCGGCCAGCAGTACTTC. It is translated as CASSFGQGGQQYF. Full variable domain (rest looked up from reference TRBV7-9 and TRBJ2-7): DTGVSQNPRHKITKRGQNVTFRCDPISEHNRLYWYRQTLGQGPEFLTYFQNEAQLEKSRLLSDRFSAERPKGSFSTLEIQRTEQGDSAMYLCASSFGQGGQQYFGPGTRLTVT.

The chain is built from TRBV27 and TRBJ2-5; perhaps TRBD1 as D (5 bases). Trimming shortened V by 1 base and J by 0 bases, and 18 bases separated the two germline ends. CDR1 MNHEY and CDR2 SMNVEV come from the germline V gene (reference sequence). The CDR3 is 18 residues long. In DNA, the CDR3 is TGTGCCAGCAGTTTATGGGCACCTCAGTCAGGGTACCAAGAGACCCAGTACTTC. Protein product: CASSLWAPQSGYQETQYF.

The chain carries TRBV4-1 and TRBJ1-4; D may be TRBD1 (5 bases). Germline-derived CDR1 and CDR2 are MGHRA and YSYEKL. The V end lost 4 bases, the J end lost 3 bases, and 18 bases lay between the germline ends. The CDR3 extends over 17 amino acids. CDR3 in DNA: TGCGCCAGCAGCCTGGGTTTAGTGGGGACCTCTAATGAAAAACTGTTTTTT. It encodes CASSLGLVGTSNEKLFF.

The CDR3 spells CAISESNLRGRNTEAFF. DNA of the CDR3: TGTGCCATCAGTGAGTCGAACCTGAGGGGCAGGAACACTGAAGCTTTCTTT. The chain couples TRBV10-3 to TRBJ1-1; TRBD1 might be the D (5 bases). Germline CDR1 ENHRY, CDR2 SYGVKD. The V end was cut by 0 bases, the J end by 1 base, with 15 bases between. The CDR3 sequence is 17 residues long.

The V gene is TRBV7-8, the J gene TRBJ2-3, with 10 nucleotides matching TRBD1. Germline V gene data show CDR1 as SGHVS and CDR2 as FQNEAQ. Losses at the gene ends were 5 bases for V and 6 bases for J; bases not matched to a gene: 11. The CDR3 has 16 amino acids. Here the CDR3 DNA reads TGTGCCAGCAGCCCAGACAGGGGGCTTTTTCTGGATACGCAGTATTTT. Translated: CASSPDRGLFLDTQYF.

This clone was picked up one time. Other DNA sequences of this sample code for an identical CDR3. The CDR3 loop is CASSLGSQETQYF. CDR3 DNA: TGCGCCAGCAGCTTGGGGTCTCAAGAGACCCAGTACTTC. The chain is built from TRBV5-1 and TRBJ2-5, with D unresolved. The germline V and J ends were trimmed by 0 bases and 2 bases, with 5 bases remaining between them. This CDR3 comprises 13 residues. Germline-derived CDR1 and CDR2 are SGHRS and YFSETQ.

This clone was found a few times. This chain joins TRBV19 and TRBJ1-3; 9 bases match TRBD2. The assigned J gene may be wrong: the sequence end matches TRBJ2-2 better. This CDR3 comprises 15 residues. Germline assignment: CDR1 LNHDA and CDR2 SQIVND (reference sequence). In nucleotides, the CDR3 is TGTGCCAGTAGTGAAGGCCAGACTAGCGGCGGGGAGCTGTTTTTT. Translated, it gives CASSEGQTSGGELFF.

The CDR3 sequence: CASSPFGANRNNEQFF. The CDR3 DNA is TGTGCCAGCAGCCCATTTGGGGCGAACCGTAACAATGAGCAGTTCTTC. This rearrangement joins TRBV7-3 to TRBJ2-1; TRBD1 is a possible D gene (5 bases). CDR3 size: 16 residues. Trimming left V 5 bases short and J 5 bases short, with 19 bases between. From germline, CDR1 is SGHTA and CDR2 FQGTGA.

This clone has a handful of counts. The J gene is TRBJ1-1, the V gene TRBV28; the D gene is possibly TRBD1 (5 bases). Trimming left V 8 bases short and J 7 bases short, with 14 bases between. The CDR3 sequence is 12 residues long. Germline values: CDR1 MDHEN, CDR2 SYDVKM. The CDR3 spells CASHQGSGEAFF. CDR3 sequence (DNA): TGTGCCAGCCACCAGGGCTCGGGTGAAGCTTTCTTT.

The J gene is TRBJ2-3, the V gene TRBV7-3, with 8 bases identical to TRBD2. V gave up 4 bases and J gave up 2 bases; unmatched junction bases: 2. From germline, CDR1 is SGHTA and CDR2 FQGTGA. The CDR3 runs to 14 residues. In DNA, the CDR3 is TGTGCCAGCAGCTCGGGACTAGTCACAGATACGCAGTATTTT. It is translated as CASSSGLVTDTQYF.

The CDR3 DNA is TGTGCCAGCAGTTTTTCTTCCTACAATGAGCAGTTCTTC. Translated: CASSFSSYNEQFF. V usage is TRBV28 and J usage is TRBJ2-1, with no clear D. This CDR3 contains 13 residues. Germline CDR1 MDHEN, CDR2 SYDVKM. V shed 3 bases and J shed 1 base, with 4 bases lying between them.

The V gene is TRBV5-4, the J gene TRBJ2-5, with TRBD1 as a possible D gene (8 bases). V was trimmed by 1 base and J by 9 bases, leaving 16 bases between them. The CDR3 consists of 14 residues. Germline CDR1 is SGHNT and CDR2 is YYREEE (reference sequence). The CDR3 DNA follows: TGTGCCAGCAGCTTGTCAACAGGGGGGGAGTCCCAGTACTTC. Translated, it gives CASSLSTGGESQYF.

The V gene is TRBV5-1, the J gene TRBJ1-1; no clear D. V lost 6 bases and J lost 3, with 15 bases in between. CDR3 length: 14 residues. Germline-derived CDR1 and CDR2 are SGHRS and YFSETQ. This CDR3 is CASTFAGGDTEAFF. The CDR3 DNA follows: TGCGCCAGCACCTTTGCGGGCGGGGACACTGAAGCTTTCTTT.

The chain has TRBV15 and TRBJ2-1, with a possible D match to TRBD1 (7 bases). Germline values: CDR1 LNHNV, CDR2 YYDKDF (reference sequence). V was pared by 2 bases and J by 10 bases, with 12 bases between. CDR3 size: 13 residues. CDR3 residues: CATSRNQGGEQFF. The DNA for the CDR3 is TGTGCCACCAGCAGAAACCAGGGGGGCGAGCAGTTCTTC.

This rearrangement joins TRBV30 to TRBJ2-7, with 10 bases fitting TRBD2. Germline V gene data show CDR1 as GTSNPN and CDR2 as SVGIG (reference sequence). The CDR3 consists of 11 residues. The CDR3 loop is CVLASGSRRYF. DNA for the CDR3: TGTGTATTGGCTAGCGGGAGCCGGCGGTACTTC.

This clone occurred once. The chain has TRBV28 and TRBJ2-7; D may be TRBD1 or TRBD2 (5 bases each). CDR3 length: 11 amino acids. The germline CDR1 and CDR2 sequences are MDHEN and SYDVKM. V lost 9 bases and J lost 9, with 15 bases in between. Here the CDR3 reads CASGLQGRQYF. Written as DNA, the CDR3 is TGTGCCAGTGGGTTGCAGGGACGGCAGTACTTC.

The chain uses TRBV19 and TRBJ1-5; D is possibly TRBD1 (5 bases). Germline V gene lookup returns CDR1 LNHDA and CDR2 SQIVND (reference sequence). CDR3 size: 16 residues. Trimming left V 9 bases short and J 3 bases short, with 21 bases between. CDR3 DNA sequence: TGTGCCAGCCACACGGGGCTCGCGGCAGACAATCAGCCCCAGCATTTT. Protein product: CASHTGLAADNQPQHF.